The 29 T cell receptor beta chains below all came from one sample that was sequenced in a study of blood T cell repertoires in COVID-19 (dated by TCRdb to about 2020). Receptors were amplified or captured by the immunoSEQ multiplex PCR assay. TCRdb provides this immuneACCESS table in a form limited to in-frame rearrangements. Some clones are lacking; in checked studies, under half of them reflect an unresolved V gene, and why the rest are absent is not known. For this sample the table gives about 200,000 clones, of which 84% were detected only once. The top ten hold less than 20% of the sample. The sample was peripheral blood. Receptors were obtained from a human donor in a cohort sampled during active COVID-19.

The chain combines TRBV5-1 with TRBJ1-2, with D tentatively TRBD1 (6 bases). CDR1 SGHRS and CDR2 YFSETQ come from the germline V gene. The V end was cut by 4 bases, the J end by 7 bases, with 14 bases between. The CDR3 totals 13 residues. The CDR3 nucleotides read TGCGCCAGCAGCCAGACAGGAAACGGTGGCTACACCTTC. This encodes CASSQTGNGGYTF. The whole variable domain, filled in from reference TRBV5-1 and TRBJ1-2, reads KAGVTQTPRYLIKTRGQQVTLSCSPISGHRSVSWYQQTPGQGLQFLFEYFSETQRNKGNFPGRFSGRQFSNSRSEMNVSTLELGDSALYLCASSQTGNGGYTFGSGTRLTVV.

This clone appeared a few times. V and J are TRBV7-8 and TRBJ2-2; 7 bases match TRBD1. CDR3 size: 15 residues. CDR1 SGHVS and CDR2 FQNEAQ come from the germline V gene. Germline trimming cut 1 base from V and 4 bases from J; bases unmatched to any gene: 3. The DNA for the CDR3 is TGTGCCAGCAGCTTAGGGGACAGAATCACCGGGGAGCTGTTTTTT. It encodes CASSLGDRITGELFF.

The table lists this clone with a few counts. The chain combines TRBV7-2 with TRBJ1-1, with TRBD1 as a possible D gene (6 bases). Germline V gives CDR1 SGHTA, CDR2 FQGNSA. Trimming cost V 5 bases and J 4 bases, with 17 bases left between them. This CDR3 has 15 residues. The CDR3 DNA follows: TGTGCCAGCAGCACCCTGACAGGTTTGCGCACTGAAGCTTTCTTT. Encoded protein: CASSTLTGLRTEAFF. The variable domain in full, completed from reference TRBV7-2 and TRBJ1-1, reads GAGVSQSPSNKVTEKGKDVELRCDPISGHTALYWYRQSLGQGLEFLIYFQGNSAPDKSGLPSDRFSAERTGGSVSTLTIQRTQQEDSAVYLCASSTLTGLRTEAFFGQGTRLTVV.

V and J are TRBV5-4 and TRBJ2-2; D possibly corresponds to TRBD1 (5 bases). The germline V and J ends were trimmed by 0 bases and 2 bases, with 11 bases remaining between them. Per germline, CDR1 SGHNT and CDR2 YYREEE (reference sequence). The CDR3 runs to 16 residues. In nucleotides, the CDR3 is TGTGCCAGCAGCTTGGCCCTGGGGCGAAACACCGGGGAGCTGTTTTTT. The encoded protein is CASSLALGRNTGELFF.

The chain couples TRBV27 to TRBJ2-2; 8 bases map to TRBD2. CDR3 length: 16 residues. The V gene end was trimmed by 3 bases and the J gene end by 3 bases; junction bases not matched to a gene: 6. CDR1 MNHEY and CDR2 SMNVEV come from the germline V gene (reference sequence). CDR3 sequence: CASSFRRGADTGELFF. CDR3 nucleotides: TGTGCCAGCAGTTTCCGGCGGGGGGCCGACACCGGGGAGCTGTTTTTT.

The CDR3 region is CAIRTGGGGSGGEQYF. The CDR3 bases are TGTGCCATCAGGACAGGGGGTGGCGGTAGCGGAGGCGAGCAGTACTTC. The chain combines TRBV10-3 with TRBJ2-7; 9 nucleotides align to TRBD1. The length of the CDR3 is 16 residues. Trimming removed 6 bases from V and 6 bases from J; junction bases left unmatched: 15. The germline gives CDR1 ENHRY, CDR2 SYGVKD.

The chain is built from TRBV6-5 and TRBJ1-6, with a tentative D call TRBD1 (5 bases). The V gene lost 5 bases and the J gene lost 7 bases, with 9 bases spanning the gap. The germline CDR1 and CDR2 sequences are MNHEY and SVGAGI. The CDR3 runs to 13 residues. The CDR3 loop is CASSPRQNSPLHF. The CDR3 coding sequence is TGTGCCAGCAGTCCTCGACAGAATTCACCCCTCCACTTT.

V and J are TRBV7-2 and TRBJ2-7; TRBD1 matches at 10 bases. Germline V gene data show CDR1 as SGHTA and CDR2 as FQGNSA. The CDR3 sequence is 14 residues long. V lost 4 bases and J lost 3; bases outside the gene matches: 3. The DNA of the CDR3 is TGTGCCAGCAGCTCCCGGGACAGGGGCTACGAGCAGTACTTC. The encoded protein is CASSSRDRGYEQYF.

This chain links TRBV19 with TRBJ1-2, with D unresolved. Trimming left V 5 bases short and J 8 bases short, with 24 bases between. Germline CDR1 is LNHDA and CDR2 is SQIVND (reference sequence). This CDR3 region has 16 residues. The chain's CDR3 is CASSLNAGRGSPGYTF. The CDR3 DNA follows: TGTGCCAGTAGTCTAAACGCCGGGAGAGGCTCCCCCGGCTACACCTTC.

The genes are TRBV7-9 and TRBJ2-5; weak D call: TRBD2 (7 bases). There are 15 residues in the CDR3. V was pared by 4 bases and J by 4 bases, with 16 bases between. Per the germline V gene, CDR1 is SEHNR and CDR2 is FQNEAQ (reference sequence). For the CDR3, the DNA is TGTGCCAGCAGCTGGGGGGGCGCTGCAGCAGAGACCCAGTACTTC. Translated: CASSWGGAAAETQYF. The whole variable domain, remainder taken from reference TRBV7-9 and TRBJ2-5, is DTGVSQNPRHKITKRGQNVTFRCDPISEHNRLYWYRQTLGQGPEFLTYFQNEAQLEKSRLLSDRFSAERPKGSFSTLEIQRTEQGDSAMYLCASSWGGAAAETQYFGPGTRLLVL.

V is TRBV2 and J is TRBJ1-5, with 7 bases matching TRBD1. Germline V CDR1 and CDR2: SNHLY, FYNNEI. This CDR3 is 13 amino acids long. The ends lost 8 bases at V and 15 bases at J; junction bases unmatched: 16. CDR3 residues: CASVSQGGQARHF. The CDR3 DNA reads TGTGCCAGCGTCTCGCAAGGGGGCCAGGCCCGGCATTTT.

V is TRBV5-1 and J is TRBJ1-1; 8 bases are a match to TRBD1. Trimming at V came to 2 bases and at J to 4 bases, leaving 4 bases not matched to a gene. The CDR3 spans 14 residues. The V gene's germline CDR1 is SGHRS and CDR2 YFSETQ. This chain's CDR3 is CASSFGQGRTEAFF. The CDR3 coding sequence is TGCGCCAGCAGCTTCGGACAGGGCCGCACTGAAGCTTTCTTT.

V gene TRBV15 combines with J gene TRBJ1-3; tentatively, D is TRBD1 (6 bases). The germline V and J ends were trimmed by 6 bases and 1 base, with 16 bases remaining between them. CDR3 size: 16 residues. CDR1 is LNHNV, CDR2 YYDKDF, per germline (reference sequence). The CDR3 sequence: CATSMDKGVSGNTIYF. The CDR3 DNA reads TGTGCCACCAGTATGGACAAGGGGGTTTCTGGAAACACCATATATTTT.

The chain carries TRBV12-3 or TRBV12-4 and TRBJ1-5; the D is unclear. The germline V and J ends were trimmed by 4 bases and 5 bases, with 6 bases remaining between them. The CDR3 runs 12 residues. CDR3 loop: CASSSSYQPQHF. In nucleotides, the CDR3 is TGTGCCAGCAGTTCTAGTTATCAGCCCCAGCATTTT.

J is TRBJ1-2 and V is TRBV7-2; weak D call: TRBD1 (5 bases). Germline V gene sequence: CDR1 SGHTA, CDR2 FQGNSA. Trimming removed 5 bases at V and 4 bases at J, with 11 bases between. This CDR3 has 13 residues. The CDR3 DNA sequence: TGTGCCAGCAGCCTATCCCAGGGCTATGGCTACACCTTC. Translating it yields CASSLSQGYGYTF.

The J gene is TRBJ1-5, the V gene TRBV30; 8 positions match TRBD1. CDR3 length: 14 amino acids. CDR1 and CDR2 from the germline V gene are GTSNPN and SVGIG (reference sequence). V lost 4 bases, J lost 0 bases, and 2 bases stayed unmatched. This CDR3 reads CAWNRGNSNQPQHF. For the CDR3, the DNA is TGTGCCTGGAACAGGGGGAATAGCAATCAGCCCCAGCATTTT.

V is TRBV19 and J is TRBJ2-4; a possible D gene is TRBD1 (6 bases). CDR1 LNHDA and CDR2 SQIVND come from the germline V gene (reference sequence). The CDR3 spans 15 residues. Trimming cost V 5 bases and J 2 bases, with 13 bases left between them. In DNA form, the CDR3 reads TGTGCCAGTAGTGGTACAGGGACCCCCAAAAACATTCAGTACTTC. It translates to CASSGTGTPKNIQYF.

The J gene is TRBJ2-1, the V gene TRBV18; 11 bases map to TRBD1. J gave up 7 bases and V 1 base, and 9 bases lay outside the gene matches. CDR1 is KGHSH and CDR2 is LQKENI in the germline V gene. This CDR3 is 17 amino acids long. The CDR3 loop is CASSPQVRTGGLNEQFF. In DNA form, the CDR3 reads TGTGCCAGCTCACCACAAGTCCGGACAGGGGGCTTGAATGAGCAGTTCTTC.

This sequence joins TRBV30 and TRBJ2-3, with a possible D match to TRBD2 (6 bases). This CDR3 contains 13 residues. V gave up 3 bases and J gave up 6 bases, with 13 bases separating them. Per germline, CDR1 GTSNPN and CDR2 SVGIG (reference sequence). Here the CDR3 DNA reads TGTGCCTGGAGAGGCGGGAACGGTGATACGCAGTATTTT. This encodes CAWRGGNGDTQYF.

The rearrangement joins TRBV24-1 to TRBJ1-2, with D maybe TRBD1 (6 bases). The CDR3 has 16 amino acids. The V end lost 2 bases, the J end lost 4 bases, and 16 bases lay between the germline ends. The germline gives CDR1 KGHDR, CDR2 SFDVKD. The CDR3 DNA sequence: TGTGCCACCAGTGATTCCCGCAGGGACAAAATCTATGGCTACACCTTC. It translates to CATSDSRRDKIYGYTF.

The CDR3 region is CASSGTGQHPQHF. In DNA, the CDR3 is TGTGCCAGTAGTGGGACAGGGCAACATCCCCAGCATTTT. The genes are TRBV19 and TRBJ1-5; 9 nucleotides line up with TRBD1. The V segment lost 5 bases and the J segment 10 bases; nucleotides outside the gene matches: 6. Germline loops: CDR1 LNHDA, CDR2 SQIVND (reference sequence). This CDR3 spans 13 amino acids.

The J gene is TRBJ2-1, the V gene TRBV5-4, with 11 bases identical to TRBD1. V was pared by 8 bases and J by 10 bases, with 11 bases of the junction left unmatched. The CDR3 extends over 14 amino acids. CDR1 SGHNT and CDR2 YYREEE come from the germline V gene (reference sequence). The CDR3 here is CASSGTGGSSEQFF. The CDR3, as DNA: TGTGCCAGTTCCGGGACAGGGGGTAGCAGCGAGCAGTTCTTC.

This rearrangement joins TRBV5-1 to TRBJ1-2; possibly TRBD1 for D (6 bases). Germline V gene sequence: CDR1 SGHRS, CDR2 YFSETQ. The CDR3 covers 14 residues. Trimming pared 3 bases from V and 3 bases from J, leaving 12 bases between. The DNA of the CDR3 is TGCGCCAGCAGCTCGACAGGTATGGACTATGGCTACACCTTC. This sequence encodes CASSSTGMDYGYTF.

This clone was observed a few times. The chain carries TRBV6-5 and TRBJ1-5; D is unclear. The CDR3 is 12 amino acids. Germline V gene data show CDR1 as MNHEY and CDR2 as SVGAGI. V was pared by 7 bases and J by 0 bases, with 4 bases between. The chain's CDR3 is CASNLSNQPQHF. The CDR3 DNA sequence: TGTGCCAGCAATCTTAGCAATCAGCCCCAGCATTTT.

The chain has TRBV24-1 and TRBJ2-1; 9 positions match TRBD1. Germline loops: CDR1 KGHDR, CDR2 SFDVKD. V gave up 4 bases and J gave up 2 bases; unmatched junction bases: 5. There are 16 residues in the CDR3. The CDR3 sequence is CATSDRTGVAYNEQFF. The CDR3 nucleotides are TGTGCCACCAGTGACCGGACAGGGGTTGCCTACAATGAGCAGTTCTTC.

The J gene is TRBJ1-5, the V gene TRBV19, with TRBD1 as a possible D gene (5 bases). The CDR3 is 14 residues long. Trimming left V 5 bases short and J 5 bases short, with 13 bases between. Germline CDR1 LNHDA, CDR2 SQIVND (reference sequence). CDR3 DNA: TGTGCCAGTAGTGGATCATCGGGGGATCAGCCCCAGCATTTT. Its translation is CASSGSSGDQPQHF.

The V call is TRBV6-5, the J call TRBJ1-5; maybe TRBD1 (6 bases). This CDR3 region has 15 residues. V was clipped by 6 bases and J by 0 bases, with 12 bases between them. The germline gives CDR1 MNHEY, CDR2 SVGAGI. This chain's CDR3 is CASRQGSYSNQPQHF. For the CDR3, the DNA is TGTGCCAGCAGGCAGGGGAGTTATAGCAATCAGCCCCAGCATTTT.

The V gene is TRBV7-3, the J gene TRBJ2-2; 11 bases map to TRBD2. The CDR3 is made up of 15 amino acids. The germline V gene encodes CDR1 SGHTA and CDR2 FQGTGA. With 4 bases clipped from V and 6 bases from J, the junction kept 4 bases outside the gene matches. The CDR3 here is CASSSGLAGAGELFF. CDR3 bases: TGTGCCAGCAGCTCTGGACTAGCGGGCGCCGGGGAGCTGTTTTTT.

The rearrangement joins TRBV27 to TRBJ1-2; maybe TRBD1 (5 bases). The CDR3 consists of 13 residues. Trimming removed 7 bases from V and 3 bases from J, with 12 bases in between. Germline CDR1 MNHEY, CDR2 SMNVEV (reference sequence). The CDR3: CASKRQGHYGYTF. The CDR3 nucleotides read TGTGCCAGCAAAAGGCAGGGCCACTATGGCTACACCTTC.